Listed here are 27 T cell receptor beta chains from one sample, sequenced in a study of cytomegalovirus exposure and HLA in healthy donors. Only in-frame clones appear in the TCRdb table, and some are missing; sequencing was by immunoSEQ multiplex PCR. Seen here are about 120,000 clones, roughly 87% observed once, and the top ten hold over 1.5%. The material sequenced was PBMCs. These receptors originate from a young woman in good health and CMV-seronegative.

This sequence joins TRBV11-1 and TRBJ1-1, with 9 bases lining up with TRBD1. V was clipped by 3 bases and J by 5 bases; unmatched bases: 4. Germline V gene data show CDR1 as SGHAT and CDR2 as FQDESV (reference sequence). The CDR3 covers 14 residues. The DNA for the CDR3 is TGTGCCAGCAGCTTGCCGGGACAGGGAACTGAAGCTTTCTTT. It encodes CASSLPGQGTEAFF. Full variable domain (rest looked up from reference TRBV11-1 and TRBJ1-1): EAEVAQSPRYKITEKSQAVAFWCDPISGHATLYWYRQILGQGPELLVQFQDESVVDDSQLPKDRFSAERLKGVDSTLKIQPAELGDSAMYLCASSLPGQGTEAFFGQGTRLTVV.

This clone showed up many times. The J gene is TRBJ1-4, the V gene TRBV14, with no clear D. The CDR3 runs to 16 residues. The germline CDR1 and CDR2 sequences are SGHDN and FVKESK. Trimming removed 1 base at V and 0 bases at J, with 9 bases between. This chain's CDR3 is CASSQGLVSTNEKLFF. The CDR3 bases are TGTGCCAGCAGCCAAGGACTGGTCTCAACTAATGAAAAACTGTTTTTT.

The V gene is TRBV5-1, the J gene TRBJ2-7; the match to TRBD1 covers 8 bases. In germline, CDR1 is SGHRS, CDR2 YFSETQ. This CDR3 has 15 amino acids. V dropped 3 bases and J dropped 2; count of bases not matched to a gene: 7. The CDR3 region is CASSSTGDLPYEQYF. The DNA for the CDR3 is TGCGCCAGCAGCTCGACAGGGGACCTACCCTACGAGCAGTACTTC.

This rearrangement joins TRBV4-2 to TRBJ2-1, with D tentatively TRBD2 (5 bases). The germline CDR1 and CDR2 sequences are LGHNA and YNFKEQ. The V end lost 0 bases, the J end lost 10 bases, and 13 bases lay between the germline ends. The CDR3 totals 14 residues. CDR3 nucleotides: TGTGCCAGCAGCCAAGAAACGAAGGGCGGGGAGCAGTTCTTC. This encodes CASSQETKGGEQFF.

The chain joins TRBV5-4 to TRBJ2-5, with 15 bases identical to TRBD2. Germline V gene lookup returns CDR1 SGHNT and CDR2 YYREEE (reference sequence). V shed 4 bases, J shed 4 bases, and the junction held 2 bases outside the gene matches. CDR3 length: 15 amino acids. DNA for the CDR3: TGTGCCAGCAGCCGGGGACTAGCGGGAGGAGAGACCCAGTACTTC. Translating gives CASSRGLAGGETQYF.

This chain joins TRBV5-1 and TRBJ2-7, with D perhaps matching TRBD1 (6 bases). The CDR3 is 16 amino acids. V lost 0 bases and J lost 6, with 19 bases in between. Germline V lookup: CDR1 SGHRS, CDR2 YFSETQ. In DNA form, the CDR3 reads TGCGCCAGCAGCTTGGAGGCCCAAGGGGGTATCCTCGAGCAGTACTTC. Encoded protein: CASSLEAQGGILEQYF.

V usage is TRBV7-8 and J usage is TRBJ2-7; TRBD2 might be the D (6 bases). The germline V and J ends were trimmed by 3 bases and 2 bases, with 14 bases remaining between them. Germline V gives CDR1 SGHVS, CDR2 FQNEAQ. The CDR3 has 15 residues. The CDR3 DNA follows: TGTGCCAGCAGCTTGACCGGGACTCTAACCTACGAGCAGTACTTC. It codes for CASSLTGTLTYEQYF.

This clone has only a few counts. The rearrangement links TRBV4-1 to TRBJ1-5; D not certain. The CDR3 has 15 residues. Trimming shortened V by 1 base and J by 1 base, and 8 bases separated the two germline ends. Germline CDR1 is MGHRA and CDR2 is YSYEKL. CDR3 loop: CASSQVLQSNQPQHF. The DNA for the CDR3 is TGCGCCAGCAGCCAAGTGTTACAGAGCAATCAGCCCCAGCATTTT.

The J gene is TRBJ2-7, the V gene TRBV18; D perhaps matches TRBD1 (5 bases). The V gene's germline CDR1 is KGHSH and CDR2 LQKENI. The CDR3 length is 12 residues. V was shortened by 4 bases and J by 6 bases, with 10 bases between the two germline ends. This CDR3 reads CASSLVGPEQYF. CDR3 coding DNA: TGTGCCAGCTCACTCGTGGGGCCCGAGCAGTACTTC.

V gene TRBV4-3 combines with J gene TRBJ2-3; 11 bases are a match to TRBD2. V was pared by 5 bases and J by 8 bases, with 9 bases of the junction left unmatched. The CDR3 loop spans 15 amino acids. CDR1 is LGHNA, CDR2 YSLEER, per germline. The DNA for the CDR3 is TGCGCCAGCAGCGGCTGGCTAGCGGGAGGCGGTACGCAGTATTTT. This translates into CASSGWLAGGGTQYF.

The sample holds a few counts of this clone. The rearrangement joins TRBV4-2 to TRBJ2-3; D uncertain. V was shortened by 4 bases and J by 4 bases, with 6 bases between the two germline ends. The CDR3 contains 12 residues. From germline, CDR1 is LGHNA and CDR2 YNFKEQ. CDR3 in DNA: TGTGCCAGCAGCCTCCAGGCAGATACGCAGTATTTT. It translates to CASSLQADTQYF.

DNA for the CDR3: TGTGCCAGCAGTTGGACTAGCGGGAGCGAGCAGTACTTC. This translates into CASSWTSGSEQYF. The chain employs TRBV2 and TRBJ2-7; the match to TRBD2 covers 13 bases. The CDR3 spans 13 residues. The ends lost 5 bases at V and 6 bases at J; junction bases unmatched: 1. Per germline, CDR1 SNHLY and CDR2 FYNNEI.

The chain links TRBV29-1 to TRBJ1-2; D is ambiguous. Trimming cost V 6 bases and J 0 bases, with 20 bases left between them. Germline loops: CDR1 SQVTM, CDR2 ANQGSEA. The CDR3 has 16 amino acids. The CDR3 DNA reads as TGCAGCGTGGGGATCCCGAAAAAACTAGCTAACTATGGCTACACCTTC. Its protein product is CSVGIPKKLANYGYTF.

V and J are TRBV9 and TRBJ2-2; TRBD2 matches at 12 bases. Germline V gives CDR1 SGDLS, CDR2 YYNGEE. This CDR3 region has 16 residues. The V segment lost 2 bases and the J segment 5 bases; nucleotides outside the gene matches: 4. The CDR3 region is CASSVKTSGGTGELFF. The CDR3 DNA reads TGTGCCAGCAGCGTTAAAACTAGCGGGGGGACCGGGGAGCTGTTTTTT.

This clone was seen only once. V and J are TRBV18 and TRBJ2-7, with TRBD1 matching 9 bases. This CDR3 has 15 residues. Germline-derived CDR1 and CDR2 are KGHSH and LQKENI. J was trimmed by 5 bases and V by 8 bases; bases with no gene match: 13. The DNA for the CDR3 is TGTGCCAGCGGTCCGGGACAGGGCAGTCGGGACGAGCAGTACTTC. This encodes CASGPGQGSRDEQYF.

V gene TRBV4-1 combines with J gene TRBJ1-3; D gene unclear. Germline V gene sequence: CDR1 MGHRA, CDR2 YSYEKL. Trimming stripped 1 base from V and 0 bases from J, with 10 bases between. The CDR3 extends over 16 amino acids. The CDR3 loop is CASSQGGQSSGNTIYF. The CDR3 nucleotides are TGCGCCAGCAGCCAAGGAGGCCAAAGCTCTGGAAACACCATATATTTT.

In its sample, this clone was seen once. The CDR3 here is CASSQVPAGMGEQYF. CDR3 sequence (DNA): TGTGCCAGCAGCCAAGTTCCAGCGGGAATGGGGGAGCAGTACTTC. This sequence joins TRBV4-2 and TRBJ2-7; the match to TRBD2 covers 7 bases. The V gene end was trimmed by 1 base and the J gene end by 7 bases; junction bases not matched to a gene: 10. This CDR3 has 15 amino acids. In germline, CDR1 is LGHNA, CDR2 YNFKEQ.

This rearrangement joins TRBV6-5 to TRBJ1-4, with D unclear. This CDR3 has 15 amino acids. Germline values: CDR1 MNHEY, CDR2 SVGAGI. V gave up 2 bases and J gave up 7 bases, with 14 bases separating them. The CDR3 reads CASSYVREGGEKLFF. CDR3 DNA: TGTGCCAGCAGTTACGTACGGGAAGGAGGTGAAAAACTGTTTTTT.

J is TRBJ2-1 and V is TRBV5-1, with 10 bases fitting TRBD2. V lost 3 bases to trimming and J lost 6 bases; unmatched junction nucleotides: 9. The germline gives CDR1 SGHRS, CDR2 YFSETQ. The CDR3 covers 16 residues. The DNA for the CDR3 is TGCGCCAGCAGCTCCTTAGCGGGAGGTCGGCTCAATGAGCAGTTCTTC. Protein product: CASSSLAGGRLNEQFF. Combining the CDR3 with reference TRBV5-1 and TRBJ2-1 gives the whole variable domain KAGVTQTPRYLIKTRGQQVTLSCSPISGHRSVSWYQQTPGQGLQFLFEYFSETQRNKGNFPGRFSGRQFSNSRSEMNVSTLELGDSALYLCASSSLAGGRLNEQFFGPGTRLTVL.

CDR3 protein: CASSDDRPTDTQYF. The CDR3 nucleotides are TGTGCCAGCAGCGACGACAGGCCTACAGATACGCAGTATTTT. The V and J genes are TRBV7-9 and TRBJ2-3; tentative D call: TRBD1 (6 bases). Germline V gene data show CDR1 as SEHNR and CDR2 as FQNEAQ (reference sequence). The CDR3 is 14 residues long. Deletions cut 5 bases from V and 3 bases from J, with 12 bases between.

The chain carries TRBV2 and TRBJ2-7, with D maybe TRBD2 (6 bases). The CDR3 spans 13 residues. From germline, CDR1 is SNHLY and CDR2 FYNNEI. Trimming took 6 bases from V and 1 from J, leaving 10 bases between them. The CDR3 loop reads CASRNGLSYEQYF. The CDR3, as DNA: TGTGCCAGCAGGAATGGACTATCCTACGAGCAGTACTTC.

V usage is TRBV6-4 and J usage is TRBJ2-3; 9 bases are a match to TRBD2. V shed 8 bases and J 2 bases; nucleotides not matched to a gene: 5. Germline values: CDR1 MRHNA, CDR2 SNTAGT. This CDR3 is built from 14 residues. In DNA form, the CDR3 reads TGTGCCAGCGGCGCTAGCGGGACCACAGATACGCAGTATTTT. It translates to CASGASGTTDTQYF.

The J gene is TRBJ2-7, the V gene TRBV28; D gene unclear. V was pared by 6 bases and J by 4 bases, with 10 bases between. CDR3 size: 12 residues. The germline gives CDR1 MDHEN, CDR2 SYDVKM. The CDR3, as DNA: TGTGCCAGCAGCCTCCGGGTTTACGAGCAGTACTTC. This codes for CASSLRVYEQYF.

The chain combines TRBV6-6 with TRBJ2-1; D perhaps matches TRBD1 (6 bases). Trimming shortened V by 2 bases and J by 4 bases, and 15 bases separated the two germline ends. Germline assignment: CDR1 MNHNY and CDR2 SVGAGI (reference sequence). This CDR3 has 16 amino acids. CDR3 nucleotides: TGTGCCAGCAGTTACGAGGGACATCGCTCTTACAATGAGCAGTTCTTC. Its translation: CASSYEGHRSYNEQFF.

The CDR3 is CATSRDKFYEQYF. The CDR3 DNA reads TGTGCCACCAGCAGGGACAAATTCTACGAGCAGTACTTC. The chain has TRBV15 and TRBJ2-7, with D tentatively TRBD1 (5 bases). Trimming left V 3 bases short and J 3 bases short, with 9 bases between. Germline V gene sequence: CDR1 LNHNV, CDR2 YYDKDF (reference sequence). The CDR3 length is 13 residues.

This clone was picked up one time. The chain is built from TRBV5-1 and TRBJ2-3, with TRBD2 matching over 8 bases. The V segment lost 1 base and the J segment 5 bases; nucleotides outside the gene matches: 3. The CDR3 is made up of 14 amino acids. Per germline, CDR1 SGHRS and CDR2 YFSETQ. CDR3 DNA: TGCGCCAGCAGCTTGACGGGGGGGATAGATACGCAGTATTTT. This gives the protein CASSLTGGIDTQYF.

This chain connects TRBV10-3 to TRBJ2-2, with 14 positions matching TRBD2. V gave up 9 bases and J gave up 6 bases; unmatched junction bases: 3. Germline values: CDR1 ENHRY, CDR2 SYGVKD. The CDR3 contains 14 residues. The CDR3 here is CAIQGLAGAGELFF. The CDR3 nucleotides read TGTGCCATTCAGGGACTAGCGGGAGCCGGGGAGCTGTTTTTT.